The TCR beta chain under discussion was sequenced for a study of blood T cell repertoires in COVID-19. Looking at the study overall: COVID-19 samples from acute and convalescent phases originated in the United States, Italy and Spain. Sources were T cells, B-cell-depleted T cells, or PBMCs; the material itself was cDNA or gDNA.

Methods used by the authors: Amplifying reference gene primers gave estimates of nucleated cell counts. The assay was immunoSEQ multiplex PCR, and TCRdb's table has in-frame clones only and misses some. V, J and clone size derive from that table, while D and trimming were established from the DNA sequence. There are some 220,000 clones in the sample; around 84% occur only once, and 5% to 6.5% lies in the top ten. The V and J ends lost 1 base and 7 bases respectively, with 10 bases between them. Germline V CDR1 and CDR2: SEHNR, FQNEAQ (reference sequence). The CDR3 has 13 residues. The specimen was peripheral blood. The chain has TRBV7-9 and TRBJ1-2, with a possible D match to TRBD1 (6 bases). This sequence was found in an older woman who had recovered from COVID-19. CDR3 nucleotides: TGTGCCAGCAGCTTAGGTCAGGGGACTGGCTACACCTTC. As protein: CASSLGQGTGYTF.